This T cell receptor (beta chain) was documented in a study of cytomegalovirus exposure and HLA in healthy donors. Amplification used 60 Vbeta primers and 13 Jbeta primers. Libraries were prepared by immunoSEQ multiplex PCR; TCRdb keeps only in-frame clonotypes and omits some of them. The top ten hold less than 3.5% of the sample, which has under 130,000 clones, approximately 66% seen once. This sequence originates from a woman aged 50 to 65 in good health and CMV-seronegative. The sample was PBMCs.

The CDR3 region is CASRTSTGGPQHF. In DNA form, the CDR3 reads TGTGCCAGCAGAACCTCGACAGGTGGGCCCCAGCATTTT. The chain combines TRBV6-5 with TRBJ1-5; D possibly corresponds to TRBD1 (6 bases). This CDR3 comprises 13 residues. V lost 6 bases and J lost 9, with 15 bases in between. Germline CDR1 MNHEY, CDR2 SVGAGI.